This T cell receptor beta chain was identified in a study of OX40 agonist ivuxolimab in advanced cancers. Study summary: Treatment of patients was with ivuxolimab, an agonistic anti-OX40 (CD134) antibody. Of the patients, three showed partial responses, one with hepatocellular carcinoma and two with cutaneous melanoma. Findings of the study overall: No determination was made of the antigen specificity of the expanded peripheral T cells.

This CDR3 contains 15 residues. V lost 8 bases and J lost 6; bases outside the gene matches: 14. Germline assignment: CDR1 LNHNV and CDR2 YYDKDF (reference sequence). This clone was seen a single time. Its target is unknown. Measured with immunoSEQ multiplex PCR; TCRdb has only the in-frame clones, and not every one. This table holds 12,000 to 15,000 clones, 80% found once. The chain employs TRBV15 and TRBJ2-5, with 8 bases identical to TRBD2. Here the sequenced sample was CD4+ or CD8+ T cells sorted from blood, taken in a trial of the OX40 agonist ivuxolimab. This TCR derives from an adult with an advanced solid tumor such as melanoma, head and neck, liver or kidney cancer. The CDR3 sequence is CATESSGTRLKTQYF. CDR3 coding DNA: TGTGCCACCGAATCTTCCGGGACTAGATTGAAGACCCAGTACTTC.